A single sample is the source of the 22 T cell receptor beta chains below, sequenced in a study of vaccination and CD4 T cells after COVID-19 (dated by TCRdb to about 2022). For these TCRs, the target antigens are not known. This specimen's treatment or condition label, per the study, means: approximately 9-day PBMC culture with coronavirus spike peptide pools or control peptides (ViraFEST assay). Library creation used PCR. The instrument was an Illumina iSeq 100. At the Johns Hopkins FTIC core, DNA from the cultured CD4+ T cells underwent TCR sequencing with the Oncomine TCR Beta short-read assay. The raw public data were reprocessed by TCRdb itself: fastp quality trimming at Q25, MiXCR clonotype calling, in-frame beta chains only. Each entry is one CDR3 protein sequence, shown with its most common DNA and genes. The sample table records around 25,000 distinct CDR3 sequences; less than 65% of these occur just once. The biggest ten clones account for 13% of the sample.

The starting material was CD4+ T cells from blood, cultured in vitro, obtained after SARS-CoV-2 vaccination. These receptors all come from a human donor who received a COVID-19 vaccine.

This clonotype was observed a handful of times. The rearrangement links TRBV19 to TRBJ1-5; TRBD1 matches 8 bases. Per germline, CDR1 LNHDA and CDR2 SQIVND (reference sequence). V was clipped by 2 bases and J by 3 bases; unmatched bases: 3. The CDR3 contains 15 residues. The CDR3 reads CASSIQGAHNQPQHF. CDR3 sequence (DNA): TGTGCCAGTAGTATACAGGGGGCCCACAATCAGCCCCAGCATTTT.

This clonotype has only a few counts. The DNA of the CDR3 is TGTGCCAGCAGTCAGAACTTGAACACTGAAGCTTTCTTT. It specifies CASSQNLNTEAFF. This sequence joins TRBV6-1 and TRBJ1-1, with D unclear. CDR3 size: 13 residues. V was cut by 5 bases and J by 0 bases, with 7 bases left in between. Germline values: CDR1 MNHNS, CDR2 SASEGT.

This clonotype turned up a few times. This chain joins TRBV18 and TRBJ1-2, with 9 positions matching TRBD1. The CDR3 loop spans 14 amino acids. Germline V gives CDR1 KGHSH, CDR2 LQKENI. Losses at the gene ends were 4 bases for V and 6 bases for J; bases not matched to a gene: 6. This CDR3 reads CASSLDRGNNGYTF. The CDR3 DNA reads as TGTGCCAGCTCACTGGACAGGGGAAACAATGGCTACACCTTC.

CDR3 in amino acids: CASNGQSNQPQHF. As DNA, the CDR3 is TGTGCCAGCAACGGACAGAGCAATCAGCCCCAGCATTTT. The rearrangement links TRBV2 to TRBJ1-5; tentative D call: TRBD1 (6 bases). Trimming took off 7 bases at V and 1 base at J, with 8 bases between the two ends. This CDR3 region has 13 residues. Looked up from germline, CDR1 is SNHLY and CDR2 is FYNNEI.

The chain employs TRBV7-8 and TRBJ1-5, with D unresolved. The CDR3 spans 12 residues. The germline V and J ends were trimmed by 3 bases and 6 bases, with 6 bases remaining between them. CDR1 is SGHVS, CDR2 FQNEAQ, per germline. The CDR3 coding sequence is TGTGCCAGCAGCTTGTTCGGTCAGCCCCAGCATTTT. Its translation is CASSLFGQPQHF.

The V call is TRBV10-2, the J call TRBJ1-1; D gene uncertain. The CDR3 loop spans 14 amino acids. The V gene's germline CDR1 is WSHSY and CDR2 SAAADI. The V end lost 2 bases, the J end lost 1 base, and 8 bases lay between the germline ends. This chain's CDR3 is CASSEGQQNTEAFF. The CDR3 DNA is TGCGCCAGCAGTGAGGGGCAGCAGAACACTGAAGCTTTCTTT.

V usage is TRBV4-1 and J usage is TRBJ2-2; 14 bases match TRBD2. Germline loops: CDR1 MGHRA, CDR2 YSYEKL. Trimming removed 1 base from V and 0 bases from J; junction bases left unmatched: 7. The CDR3 sequence is 20 residues long. CDR3 amino acids: CASSQGQGLAGESNTGELFF. CDR3 nucleotides: TGCGCCAGCAGCCAAGGTCAGGGACTAGCGGGGGAATCGAACACCGGGGAGCTGTTTTTT.

The genes are TRBV20-1 and TRBJ2-7; 7 bases line up with TRBD1. The germline CDR1 and CDR2 sequences are DFQATT and SNEGSKA (reference sequence). The CDR3 runs to 14 residues. V dropped 2 bases and J dropped 0; count of bases not matched to a gene: 4. This CDR3 is CSARYGTASYEQYF. CDR3 DNA sequence: TGCAGTGCTAGATACGGGACAGCCTCCTACGAGCAGTACTTC.

The chain is built from TRBV20-1 and TRBJ1-6, with D unclear. Germline CDR1 reads DFQATT; CDR2 reads SNEGSKA (reference sequence). V lost 1 base, J lost 7 bases, and 11 bases lay in between. This CDR3 is 14 amino acids long. The CDR3 spells CSARVNSPNSPLHF. The CDR3, as DNA: TGCAGTGCTAGAGTAAACAGCCCCAATTCACCCCTCCACTTT.

This clonotype was counted once. This chain joins TRBV5-1 and TRBJ1-4; D remains unclear. Germline V gene lookup returns CDR1 SGHRS and CDR2 YFSETQ. There are 14 residues in the CDR3. V was pared by 5 bases and J by 3 bases, with 11 bases between. For the CDR3, the DNA is TGCGCCAGCAGTAGAAACGGGGCTAATGAAAAACTGTTTTTT. Protein product: CASSRNGANEKLFF.

V usage is TRBV19 and J usage is TRBJ2-5, with TRBD2 matching over 12 bases. The CDR3 has 17 amino acids. Germline CDR1 and CDR2: LNHDA and SQIVND (reference sequence). The V and J ends lost 5 bases and 5 bases, in that order; junction bases with no gene match: 12. The CDR3 reads CASSVLTPGTSGETQYF. The CDR3 DNA reads TGTGCCAGTAGTGTCTTAACGCCGGGGACTAGCGGGGAGACCCAGTACTTC. Full variable domain (rest looked up from reference TRBV19 and TRBJ2-5): DGGITQSPKYLFRKEGQNVTLSCEQNLNHDAMYWYRQDPGQGLRLIYYSQIVNDFQKGDIAEGYSVSREKKESFPLTVTSAQKNPTAFYLCASSVLTPGTSGETQYFGPGTRLLVL.

The J gene is TRBJ2-1, the V gene TRBV7-2, with TRBD1 identical over 7 bases. J gave up 4 bases and V 4 bases, and 7 bases lay outside the gene matches. The CDR3 length is 15 residues. Germline V lookup: CDR1 SGHTA, CDR2 FQGNSA. DNA of the CDR3: TGTGCCAGCAGCTCAGACAGGGCTACATACAATGAGCAGTTCTTC. This codes for CASSSDRATYNEQFF.

This clonotype appeared a few times. In DNA, the CDR3 is TGTGCCAGCAGTCACCGGGACAGTACTGGCTACACCTTC. Translation: CASSHRDSTGYTF. The V gene is TRBV6-1, the J gene TRBJ1-2; 7 bases line up with TRBD1. Germline trimming cut 5 bases from V and 7 bases from J; bases unmatched to any gene: 7. Germline assignment: CDR1 MNHNS and CDR2 SASEGT. The CDR3 has 13 amino acids.

The gene calls are TRBV12-3 or TRBV12-4 and TRBJ1-2; D unclear. Trimming cost V 4 bases and J 9 bases, with 9 bases left between them. CDR3 length equals 11 residues. CDR3 sequence: CASSSRGSYTF. CDR3 DNA: TGTGCCAGCAGTTCCCGCGGGAGCTACACCTTC.

The table lists this clonotype with a few counts. The DNA of the CDR3 is TGTGCCAGCAGTTTAAGGGGATTTGGAAACACCATATATTTT. Its translation is CASSLRGFGNTIYF. The chain joins TRBV27 to TRBJ1-3; maybe TRBD1 (5 bases). Trimming removed 2 bases at V and 3 bases at J, with 8 bases between. In germline, CDR1 is MNHEY, CDR2 SMNVEV (reference sequence). This CDR3 is 14 amino acids long.

About this clonotype: Germline and junction disagree at one end, which may indicate a read error. The chain combines TRBV15 with TRBJ2-2; TRBD2 matches at 9 bases. The CDR3 has 16 residues. Germline CDR1 is LNHNV and CDR2 is YYDKDF (reference sequence). The CDR3 is CATSRDWSGGRYEQFF. In DNA, the CDR3 is TGTGCCACCAGCAGAGATTGGAGCGGGGGGCGGTATGAGCAGTTTTTT.

The rearrangement uses TRBV10-2 and TRBJ2-7, with a tentative D call TRBD2 (5 bases). This CDR3 region has 14 residues. Germline loops: CDR1 WSHSY, CDR2 SAAADI. Trimming stripped 6 bases from V and 1 base from J, with 13 bases between. The CDR3 loop is CASSPPSGSYEQYF. The DNA for the CDR3 is TGCGCCAGCAGCCCCCCCTCGGGATCCTACGAGCAGTACTTC.

The J gene is TRBJ2-5, the V gene TRBV18, with 13 bases matching TRBD2. This CDR3 has 20 residues. The germline V gene has CDR1 KGHSH and CDR2 LQKENI. Trimming removed 3 bases from V and 4 bases from J; junction bases left unmatched: 17. The CDR3 here is CASSPAPVGTSGILGETQYF. CDR3 in DNA: TGTGCCAGCTCACCGGCGCCTGTTGGGACTAGCGGGATTCTGGGAGAGACCCAGTACTTC. Filled out from reference TRBV18 and TRBJ2-5, the complete variable domain reads NAGVMQNPRHLVRRRGQEARLRCSPMKGHSHVYWYRQLPEEGLKFMVYLQKENIIDESGMPKERFSAEFPKEGPSILRIQQVVRGDSAAYFCASSPAPVGTSGILGETQYFGPGTRLLVL.

The rearrangement links TRBV7-9 to TRBJ2-3; 7 bases map to TRBD2. This CDR3 region has 13 residues. The V segment lost 5 bases and the J segment 3 bases; nucleotides outside the gene matches: 2. Germline-derived CDR1 and CDR2 are SEHNR and FQNEAQ (reference sequence). CDR3 protein: CASSPGGTDTQYF. For the CDR3, the DNA is TGTGCCAGCAGCCCCGGGGGGACAGATACGCAGTATTTT.

The chain joins TRBV5-1 to TRBJ2-5, with 11 bases aligning to TRBD2. The CDR3 consists of 14 residues. V shed 7 bases and J 3 bases; nucleotides not matched to a gene: 5. Germline CDR1 SGHRS, CDR2 YFSETQ. The CDR3, as DNA: TGCGCCAGCTCTAATAGCGGGGGGGAAGAGACCCAGTACTTC. Translating gives CASSNSGGEETQYF.

This clonotype has more than one count but fewer than ten. The chain joins TRBV21-1 to TRBJ1-1; the table's TRBD1 call for D was not verified on the DNA. TRBV21-1 is described as a pseudogene. The CDR3 runs 12 residues. CDR3 in DNA: TGTGCCAGCAGCTTCCGATGCAGGGATGCTTTCTTT. This sequence encodes CASSFRCRDAFF.

The rearrangement links TRBV20-1 to TRBJ1-2; D is ambiguous. V lost 2 bases and J 4 bases, leaving 26 bases between the germline ends. CDR3 length equals 18 residues. The germline V gene encodes CDR1 DFQATT and CDR2 SNEGSKA (reference sequence). DNA for the CDR3: TGCAGTGCTAGACCCAAATCCGGGGTAGCGCGCCCGCGCTATGGCTACACCTTC. Translated, it gives CSARPKSGVARPRYGYTF.